These 22 T cell receptor beta chains originate from one sample sequenced in a study of shared clonotypes between healthy human individuals. The assay was immunoSEQ multiplex PCR, and TCRdb's table has in-frame clones only and misses some. In the table there are about 1.1 million clones, around three quarters of which are singletons. The sequenced sample was memory CD4+ T cells from PBMCs. Subset: CD45RA-negative fraction. The origin of the receptors is a man aged 18 to 35 in good health. Some clones in this sample may be carry-over from other donors' samples.

J is TRBJ2-6 and V is TRBV5-1, with 9 bases identical to TRBD1. Germline lookup yields CDR1 SGHRS and CDR2 YFSETQ. With 0 bases clipped from V and 4 bases from J, the junction kept 8 bases outside the gene matches. This CDR3 comprises 18 residues. The DNA for the CDR3 is TGCGCCAGCAGCTTGGGGACAGGGGAGGTAGTCGGGGCCAACGTCCTGACTTTC. It translates to CASSLGTGEVVGANVLTF.

In its sample, this clone was seen once. The chain links TRBV29-1 to TRBJ2-1; 14 bases are shared with TRBD2. V was clipped by 6 bases and J by 8 bases; unmatched bases: 6. The CDR3 covers 14 residues. CDR1 is SQVTM, CDR2 ANQGSEA, per germline. CDR3 sequence (DNA): TGCAGCGTGCTGGGACTAGCGGGAGTAGATGAGCAGTTCTTC. This gives the protein CSVLGLAGVDEQFF.

This clone was seen just once. The chain is built from TRBV7-2 and TRBJ1-5; D is unclear. V lost 8 bases, J lost 3 bases, and 11 bases lay in between. Germline values: CDR1 SGHTA, CDR2 FQGNSA. There are 13 residues in the CDR3. The chain's CDR3 is CASSQQANQPQHF. CDR3 DNA sequence: TGTGCCAGCTCTCAGCAGGCCAATCAGCCCCAGCATTTT.

This clone was counted many times. CDR3: CAWSDPGMETQYF. Written as DNA, the CDR3 is TGTGCCTGGAGTGACCCGGGGATGGAGACCCAGTACTTC. The rearrangement links TRBV30 to TRBJ2-5; D might be TRBD2 (5 bases). Germline CDR1 is GTSNPN and CDR2 is SVGIG (reference sequence). Trimming took 1 base from V and 5 from J, leaving 11 bases between them. There are 13 residues in the CDR3. The complete variable domain, with remaining parts taken from reference TRBV30 and TRBJ2-5, reads SQTIHQWPATLVQPVGSPLSLECTVEGTSNPNLYWYRQAAGRGLQLLFYSVGIGQISSEVPQNLSASRPQDRQFILSSKKLLLSDSGFYLCAWSDPGMETQYFGPGTRLLVL.

Details on this clone: Distinct nucleotide sequences in the sample also encode this CDR3. The V gene is TRBV5-1, the J gene TRBJ2-7, with D possibly TRBD1 on 6 matching bases. The CDR3 consists of 14 residues. Germline V gene sequence: CDR1 SGHRS, CDR2 YFSETQ. V lost 2 bases to trimming and J lost 2 bases, with 11 bases between them. The CDR3 protein is CASSFGRGTYEQYF. In DNA form, the CDR3 reads TGCGCCAGCAGCTTTGGTAGGGGGACCTACGAGCAGTACTTC.

This chain connects TRBV28 to TRBJ1-2; D is uncertain. Germline V gene sequence: CDR1 MDHEN, CDR2 SYDVKM. V was cut by 5 bases and J by 7 bases, with 11 bases left in between. The CDR3 is 12 residues long. Written as DNA, the CDR3 is TGTGCCAGCAGTCCCACTGGTAGTGGCTACACCTTC. This translates into CASSPTGSGYTF.

The rearrangement joins TRBV10-3 to TRBJ2-1, with a weak D call TRBD2 (5 bases). Trimming removed 6 bases at V and 3 bases at J, with 15 bases between. CDR1 and CDR2 (germline): ENHRY, SYGVKD. The length of the CDR3 is 15 residues. The CDR3 protein is CAISAGGTNYNEQFF. As DNA, the CDR3 is TGTGCCATCAGCGCAGGAGGCACGAACTACAATGAGCAGTTCTTC.

This clone was seen repeatedly, ten times or more. Other DNA sequences from this sample encode an identical CDR3 as well. This sequence joins TRBV19 and TRBJ1-5; perhaps TRBD1 as D (5 bases). V was pared by 3 bases and J by 5 bases, with 8 bases between. This CDR3 has 13 residues. Germline V gene data show CDR1 as LNHDA and CDR2 as SQIVND (reference sequence). Here the CDR3 DNA reads TGTGCCAGTAGTATGGGCAGGGATCAGCCCCAGCATTTT. Translating it yields CASSMGRDQPQHF.

This chain connects TRBV7-2 to TRBJ2-7, with 15 nucleotides matching TRBD2. This CDR3 has 16 residues. CDR1 is SGHTA, CDR2 FQGNSA, per germline. Trimming removed 5 bases from V and 6 bases from J; junction bases left unmatched: 8. CDR3 region: CASSPGLAGGSLEQYF. The CDR3 DNA reads as TGTGCCAGCAGCCCCGGACTAGCGGGAGGGTCCCTCGAGCAGTACTTC.

This clone was recorded a few times. CDR3 bases: TGTGCCAGCAACTCCGGGACAGGGCCCTTGTTGGATGGCTACACCTTC. Amino acids: CASNSGTGPLLDGYTF. The rearrangement links TRBV7-8 to TRBJ1-2; 9 bases agree with TRBD1. The CDR3 length is 16 residues. V shed 7 bases, J shed 6 bases, and the junction held 15 bases outside the gene matches. The V gene's germline CDR1 is SGHVS and CDR2 FQNEAQ.

CDR3 in amino acids: CASSLQDFYYGYTF. In nucleotides, the CDR3 is TGTGCCAGCAGCTTACAAGACTTTTACTATGGCTACACCTTC. The chain recombines TRBV7-9 with TRBJ1-2; D not resolved. V lost 2 bases and J lost 3, with 10 bases in between. Germline CDR1 and CDR2: SEHNR and FQNEAQ (reference sequence). There are 14 residues in the CDR3.

Concerning this clone: The sample carries other DNA sequences with the same CDR3. The CDR3 region is CAISEPQSYEQYF. The CDR3 nucleotides are TGTGCCATCAGTGAGCCACAGAGTTACGAGCAGTACTTC. This rearrangement joins TRBV10-3 to TRBJ2-7; D is uncertain. Trimming took off 2 bases at V and 4 bases at J, with 9 bases between the two ends. CDR1 and CDR2 from the germline V gene are ENHRY and SYGVKD. This CDR3 spans 13 amino acids.

The chain recombines TRBV20-1 with TRBJ2-1; D not resolved. In germline, CDR1 is DFQATT, CDR2 SNEGSKA (reference sequence). The CDR3 is made up of 11 amino acids. The ends were cut back, 6 bases at V and 8 bases at J, with 11 bases in the middle. The CDR3 loop reads CSAGLWYEQFF. The CDR3 nucleotides are TGCAGTGCCGGTCTGTGGTATGAGCAGTTCTTC.

This clone was seen just once. The V and J genes are TRBV5-1 and TRBJ1-1; D uncertain. This CDR3 region has 15 residues. Trimming took off 0 bases at V and 3 bases at J, with 12 bases between the two ends. CDR1 is SGHRS and CDR2 is YFSETQ in the germline V gene. The DNA for the CDR3 is TGCGCCAGCAGCTTGGGGGTCTCCGGGGACACTGAAGCTTTCTTT. Encoded protein: CASSLGVSGDTEAFF.

This chain connects TRBV28 to TRBJ2-7; D is perhaps TRBD2 (6 bases). Trimming pared 5 bases from V and 3 bases from J, leaving 20 bases between. CDR1 and CDR2 (germline): MDHEN, SYDVKM. This CDR3 spans 16 amino acids. The CDR3 DNA is TGTGCCAGCAGTGAGAGACCCTTCGGCGGGATCTACGAGCAGTACTTC. Protein product: CASSERPFGGIYEQYF.

CDR3 in DNA: TGCGCCAGCAGCCAAGATTCCAGAGGACAGGGCAATCAGCCCCAGCATTTT. Its protein is CASSQDSRGQGNQPQHF. This chain joins TRBV4-1 and TRBJ1-5, with 7 positions matching TRBD1. This CDR3 contains 17 residues. V lost 0 bases, J lost 2 bases, and 7 bases stayed unmatched. The V gene's germline CDR1 is MGHRA and CDR2 YSYEKL.

Only a few counts were recorded for this clone. V usage is TRBV2 and J usage is TRBJ1-1; D not resolved. V shed 10 bases and J shed 4 bases, with 16 bases lying between them. The CDR3 spans 13 residues. CDR1 is SNHLY, CDR2 FYNNEI, per germline. The CDR3 nucleotides are TGTGCCACCCATCTGGAAGTAATCACTGAAGCTTTCTTT. It is translated as CATHLEVITEAFF.

This clone came up a few times. V usage is TRBV4-3 and J usage is TRBJ2-1; D remains ambiguous. V dropped 4 bases and J dropped 7 bases, with 11 bases sitting between them. The CDR3 runs 13 residues. Germline loops: CDR1 LGHNA, CDR2 YSLEER. The CDR3 loop is CASSPEFGNEQFF. The CDR3 region has the DNA TGCGCCAGCAGCCCTGAATTCGGGAATGAGCAGTTCTTC.

V gene TRBV6-1 combines with J gene TRBJ1-1; 8 bases are shared with TRBD1. The junction had 3 bases not matched to a gene; V was cut back by 5 bases and J by 4 bases. Germline V gene lookup returns CDR1 MNHNS and CDR2 SASEGT. CDR3 length: 13 amino acids. The CDR3 DNA sequence: TGTGCCAGCAGTCCACAGGGGGGCACTGAAGCTTTCTTT. This sequence encodes CASSPQGGTEAFF.

The chain uses TRBV6-5 and TRBJ1-4; 8 nucleotides line up with TRBD1. The V and J ends lost 6 bases and 7 bases, in that order; junction bases with no gene match: 10. The CDR3 extends over 15 amino acids. Germline V gives CDR1 MNHEY, CDR2 SVGAGI. DNA for the CDR3: TGTGCCAGCAGCTTACGGGACAGGCGACTTGAAAAACTGTTTTTT. It is translated as CASSLRDRRLEKLFF.

This clone has a single count. This chain connects TRBV10-3 to TRBJ2-7; a weak D match, TRBD1 (5 bases). The CDR3 totals 11 residues. Germline V gene sequence: CDR1 ENHRY, CDR2 SYGVKD. Trimming stripped 6 bases from V and 7 bases from J, with 10 bases between. CDR3 coding DNA: TGTGCCATCAGGGAAAAGGGGGAGCAGTACTTC. It encodes CAIREKGEQYF.

CDR3 bases: TGTGCCAGCTCCACCCACGGGACTAGCAACGAGCAGTACTTC. As protein: CASSTHGTSNEQYF. This chain uses TRBV9 with TRBJ2-7, with TRBD2 identical over 9 bases. Per the germline V gene, CDR1 is SGDLS and CDR2 is YYNGEE. Unmatched junction bases numbered 10, after V lost 7 bases and J lost 5 bases. The CDR3 totals 14 residues.